This record concerns one T cell receptor (beta chain) sequence. Seattle's cohort entered during active infection and was followed longitudinally. Methods used by the authors: The assay estimated nucleated cells by amplifying reference gene primers. The table came from immunoSEQ multiplex PCR; TCRdb's copy has only in-frame clones and leaves some out. Clone size and the V and J calls come from that table; the DNA yielded D and trimming. The repertoire holds about 290,000 clones, just under 90% seen once, with 11% in the top ten. CDR1 is MNHEY and CDR2 is SVGAGI in the germline V gene. V lost 8 bases to trimming and J lost 4 bases, with 15 bases between them. There are 14 residues in the CDR3. The data stem from a study of blood T cell repertoires in COVID-19. Looking at the study overall: Italy, Spain and the United States were the sources of the convalescent and acute COVID-19 samples.

The sequence derives from a woman aged 25 to 45 with COVID-19, enrolled during active disease. Material for sequencing was peripheral blood. The gene calls are TRBV6-5 and TRBJ1-5; TRBD1 might be the D (5 bases). The CDR3 DNA reads as TGTGCCAGCTCAAATCCAGGGTCTAATCAGCCCCAGCATTTT. Encoded protein: CASSNPGSNQPQHF.